The clone carrying this T cell receptor (delta chain) came up a few times. The protein in TCRdb stems from a much larger clone and differs at residue 3 from this DNA's translation, likely a read error; here the protein is translated from the DNA. The data were obtained in a study of gamma-delta T cells after stem cell transplantation. The CDR3 is made up of 15 amino acids. In germline, CDR1 is GEAIGNYY, CDR2 EKD. TCRdb re-called the RT-PCR reads using CATT. The sample holds more than 15,000 delta-chain clones; approximately 8.5% are singletons and the top ten take about two thirds. This TCR derives from a human donor. It is not recorded whose cells these are; they may come from a transplant donor. V usage is TRDV2 and J usage is TRDJ1; 7 nucleotides agree with TRDD3. Sequenced input: gamma-delta T cells. CDR3 protein: CAFDTAGGLGEKLIF. CDR3 coding DNA: TGTGCCTTTGACACCGCCGGGGGATTAGGGGAAAAACTCATCTTT.